The T cell receptor beta chain under discussion was sequenced for a study of cytomegalovirus exposure and HLA in healthy donors (dated by TCRdb to the late 2010s). At the level of the whole study: An earlier analysis of approximately 600 of the donors reported 250 to 350 Gb of sequence data and about 100 million unique TCR beta sequences from 150 million to 200 million T cells. Of the 300 to 450 genotyped donors, about 84% fell in the genetic ancestry cluster associated with self-reported Caucasian donors. HLA typing included class I and class II loci at four-digit resolution. The study combined high-throughput TCR immunosequencing, statistical association of individual TCRs with disease status, and machine learning to predict cytomegalovirus infection status. Four or five DR-DQ haplotypes were treated as single units for association and clustering because of strong linkage in the cohort. An earlier analysis of approximately 500 of the donors applied high-throughput TCR beta sequencing to assess whether each TCR beta V gene segment acted as functional or pseudogenic. A later genetic analysis used genome-wide SNP genotypes for about 60% of the roughly 700 donors, treating that subset as a discovery cohort. Roughly 300 gigabases of sequencing data and around 85 million unique TCR sequences made up an early release that covered several hundred HLA-typed donors. The aim of the study was to test whether cataloging public T cell receptors could identify signatures of past pathogen exposure. In a later analysis, previously published TCR beta repertoires from more than 500 donors were re-analyzed and high-resolution HLA genotyping was added so that TCR occurrence patterns could be studied. Every repertoire in the discovery cohort had been generated on one and the same sequencing platform. Rather than using new phenotypic data, the later analysis identified candidate immune exposures from TCR beta sequences and from how often those sequences occurred across donors. The study profiled the T cell repertoires of hundreds of subjects by immunosequencing and related them to cytomegalovirus serostatus. The number of donors typed differed by locus, with about 629-640 for A, B, C, DRB1 and DQB1, 522 for DQA1, nearly 610 for DPA1, and 400 to 490 for DPB1. On average, roughly 240,000 unique TCR beta nucleotide sequences were sequenced per donor among 350 to 400 genotyped donors of the cohort, with approximately 18% of those sequences being non-productive. Donor age, sex, ethnicity and CMV serostatus were compiled alongside the repertoire data. In addition to the first cohort of 500 to 850 subjects, a separate validation cohort of under 150 different subjects was used. General findings and caveats noted by the study authors: A further reported finding was that TCR beta sequences accurately predicted the HLA-A and HLA-B alleles for most subjects in the first cohort. The authors suggested that the approach could potentially be extended to other disease states and immunological phenotypes. The only immune exposure information available for the cohort was CMV serostatus. While some public TCRs were present in many individuals, most TCR sequences turned up only very rarely across donors. When HLA alleles, especially DR and DQ, strongly co-occurred, attributing TCR associations to individual alleles was difficult. A later genetic analysis reported fewer N-insertions in productive TCRs among donors in an Asian-associated ancestry cluster than the 666-donor mean. In this cohort, only TCR beta chains were sequenced, and detectable features were limited by the absence of alpha or paired-chain data. A later genetic analysis associated a missense DCLRE1C variant with V-gene and J-gene trimming of TCR beta chains, and an independent cohort replicated the association. Several of the top co-occurrence clusters appeared to be linked to parvovirus B19, influenza, CMV and Epstein-Barr virus, according to a later analysis. Specific HLA alleles were associated with 18,000 or so TCR beta sequences at a false discovery rate of 0.05 in a later analysis. In a later analysis, most CMV-associated TCR beta chains were found to appear HLA-restricted, with HLA associations seemingly driven largely by CMV exposure. Because HLA typing was unavailable for some donors at each locus, only the typed subset was used in association tests. In a later analysis, HLA-associated TCR beta chains were found to be more clonally expanded and to have lower generation probabilities than equally common non-associated chains. A later analysis found that TCR association rates varied across HLA loci, with DRB1 alleles showing the most associated TCRs and HLA-C alleles the fewest. Presence/absence analyses assumed roughly uniform sequencing depth across donors, an assumption that may not hold. A group of highly shared sequence variants was considered likely to be a technical artifact of the sequencing pipeline. Linkage disequilibrium might explain the correlated functional status among segregating V segments, but an unknown experimental factor could not be excluded. In vitro tests confirmed that a few of the cytomegalovirus-associated TCR beta chains recognize cytomegalovirus antigens. The study gave a list of under 200 TCR beta chains associated with cytomegalovirus. Cytomegalovirus status was reported to be diagnosed by the classifier with high specificity and sensitivity in both the original and validation cohorts. Seventeen rarely observed V segments, including chromosome 9 orphons, were excluded from the earlier analysis of almost 600 of the donors because counts were too low. In an earlier analysis of some 500 of the donors, most TCR beta V segments were observed in productive rearrangements about 87% or about 30% of the time, broadly matching IMGT annotations.

Receptor libraries were prepared by the immunoSEQ multiplex PCR assay. The multiplex PCR relied on a mix of 60 forward primers for TCR Vbeta segments and 13 reverse primers for TCR Jbeta segments. A multiplex PCR assay on genomic DNA amplified the CDR3 region of rearranged TCR beta genes. Amplified TCR beta libraries were sequenced as 87-base-pair reads on the Illumina HiSeq System. Processing in the source paper ran as follows. A later analysis tallied roughly 80 million unique TCR beta chains across the approximately 670 repertoires, and approximately 12 million of those chains were shared by two or more donors. Raw reads were error-corrected and collapsed into unique sequences with a nearest-neighbor algorithm that merged closely related sequences to remove PCR and sequencing errors. V, D and J gene segments were assigned by aligning CDR3 sequences to IMGT reference sequences. For a sequence to be retained, a match of at least six nucleotides was required to both a V gene segment and a J gene segment. A rearrangement counted as productive if the CDR3 had no stop codons and remained in frame with V and J, and every other rearrangement counted as non-productive. Following IMGT convention, CDR3 was defined as the stretch from the second conserved V-encoded cysteine to the conserved J-encoded phenylalanine. In an earlier analysis of 550 to 650 of the donors, sequences lacking an unambiguous match to a single V gene segment were excluded. In an earlier analysis of several hundred of the donors, V segments were called functional above 56.7% productive rearrangements and were called segregating when the between-donor standard deviation exceeded 5%. A statistical classification framework was built to diagnose cytomegalovirus status from the catalog of TCR beta chain sequences. In a later analysis, V and J genes were assigned by comparing TCR nucleotide sequences against IMGT/GENE-DB human TR gene sequences. Using the TCRdist pipeline, a later analysis assigned CDR3 sequences along with most-parsimonious VDJ recombination scenarios. In a later analysis, each TCR beta chain was defined by its CDR3 amino acid sequence together with its V-gene family, and reads lacking a unique V-gene family were excluded. A later analysis removed 550 to 650 highly shared, low-generation-probability nucleotide sequences to deal with suspected cross-contamination and a sequencing artifact. In a later analysis, a clonal expansion index was calculated for each public chain from normalized within-repertoire ranks of inferred template counts. Generation probabilities in a later analysis came from a VDJ recombination model fitted to out-of-frame rearrangements, and those results were checked against IGoR. Hypergeometric tests were used in a later analysis to score TCR-TCR, TCR-HLA and TCR-CMV co-occurrence, with a repertoire-size bias correction applied to the TCR pairs. False discovery rates were estimated in a later analysis by permuting HLA or CMV assignments 20 times. In a later analysis, co-occurring TCRs were grouped using DBSCAN, with TCRdist sequence similarity added in when clustering inside HLA-allele-positive subsets. Repertoires with fewer than 30,000 or more than 120,000 public chains were left out of co-occurrence clustering, as were five repertoires with anomalous nucleotide sharing. TCRdb carries this immuneACCESS record with in-frame sequences only. Its versions omit some clonotypes, under half of them owing to an unresolved V gene in the studies checked, with the rest unexplained. Clonal size and the V and J genes are those of that table, whereas D and trimming came from the DNA. For this sample there are about 180,000 clones; 70% to 80% appear just once. Around 3% of the sample is held by the ten biggest clonotypes.

The cohort consisted of 600 to 750 healthy bone marrow donors. At the time of sampling, every cohort member was nominally healthy, though immune exposures that went unrecorded were likely present. The donor tested CMV seronegative and was one of the 352 seronegative cohort members. Every donor gave a peripheral blood sample, and the peripheral blood mononuclear cells from that sample were used for TCR beta sequencing. The Qiagen DNeasy Blood Extraction Kit was used to extract genomic DNA from the blood cell samples. A note on this clone: It has no known antigen specificity. Base qualities were left out, and no much larger clone turns up one base away.

The clonotype was recovered from a male donor in good health and CMV-seronegative. Source material: PBMCs.

The CDR3 protein is CAWDRTNQPQHF. The nucleotide sequence reads as follows: TGTGCCTGGGACAGGACCAATCAGCCCCAGCATTTT. Here the chain combines TRBV30 and TRBJ1-5; the D region possibly corresponds to TRBD1 (6 bases align). Trimming costs V 5 bases and J 3 bases, and their ends lie 8 bases apart. Including cysteine and phenylalanine, the CDR3 has 12 amino acids. Here the CDR3 DNA is all that survives: 36 bases in frame from base 1. CDR1 and CDR2 are read off the germline V gene (reference sequence) as GTSNPN and SVGIG.